The 13 T cell receptor beta chains below all came from one sample that was sequenced in a study of blood T cells in healthy people across ages. Primed by a sample-barcoded 5' primer and a J-beta primer mix, a second PCR proceeded for about 7 to 11 cycles. TCRdb recomputed calls from the 5' RACE reads with MiXCR, one row per CDR3 protein. The repertoire holds 850,000 to 1,000,000 distinct CDR3 sequences, roughly 47% seen once, with around a fifth in the top ten. Sequencing used blood. All receptors come from a woman aged 60-75 years in good health.

The chain combines TRBV27 with TRBJ2-7; D gene ambiguous. This CDR3 has 13 residues. V dropped 5 bases and J dropped 2 bases, with 10 bases sitting between them. The V gene's germline CDR1 is MNHEY and CDR2 SMNVEV (reference sequence). The CDR3 DNA follows: TGTGCCAGCAGTGTAATGGTCACCTACGAGCAGTACTTC. Translating gives CASSVMVTYEQYF.

The table lists this clonotype with a few counts. The chain joins TRBV28 to TRBJ1-5; D gene uncertain. V lost 3 bases and J 5 bases, leaving 5 bases between the germline ends. This CDR3 has 12 amino acids. Germline V gene sequence: CDR1 MDHEN, CDR2 SYDVKM. The chain's CDR3 is CASSFGHQPQHF. The CDR3 nucleotides are TGTGCCAGCAGTTTCGGTCATCAGCCCCAGCATTTT. Filled out from reference TRBV28 and TRBJ1-5, the complete variable domain reads DVKVTQSSRYLVKRTGEKVFLECVQDMDHENMFWYRQDPGLGLRLIYFSYDVKMKEKGDIPEGYSVSREKKERFSLILESASTNQTSMYLCASSFGHQPQHFGDGTRLSIL.

The V and J genes are TRBV5-1 and TRBJ2-3; 15 bases fit TRBD2. Germline V lookup: CDR1 SGHRS, CDR2 YFSETQ. The V segment lost 3 bases and the J segment 2 bases; nucleotides outside the gene matches: 7. CDR3 length: 18 amino acids. CDR3 sequence reads: CASSSGLAGGHPTDTQYF. CDR3 sequence (DNA): TGCGCCAGCAGCTCGGGACTAGCGGGAGGACACCCCACAGATACGCAGTATTTT. Full variable domain (missing parts from reference TRBV5-1 and TRBJ2-3): KAGVTQTPRYLIKTRGQQVTLSCSPISGHRSVSWYQQTPGQGLQFLFEYFSETQRNKGNFPGRFSGRQFSNSRSEMNVSTLELGDSALYLCASSSGLAGGHPTDTQYFGPGTRLTVL.

The table lists this clonotype with a count of one. The V call is TRBV5-1, the J call TRBJ2-7, with D perhaps TRBD1 (6 bases). CDR1 and CDR2 (germline): SGHRS, YFSETQ. Trimming cost V 4 bases and J 7 bases, with 18 bases left between them. The CDR3 totals 14 residues. CDR3 sequence: CASSGWGRTEEQYF. In DNA form, the CDR3 reads TGCGCCAGCAGCGGATGGGGCCGGACAGAGGAGCAGTACTTC.

This clonotype was seen at least ten times. The V call is TRBV5-6, the J call TRBJ2-1; maybe TRBD1 (5 bases). The V gene lost 0 bases and the J gene lost 10 bases, with 5 bases spanning the gap. There are 11 residues in the CDR3. Germline loops: CDR1 SGHDT, CDR2 YYEEEE. This chain's CDR3 is CASSLGTEQFF. The CDR3 DNA sequence: TGTGCCAGCAGCTTGGGGACAGAGCAGTTCTTC.

The chain employs TRBV6-2 or TRBV6-3 and TRBJ2-5; 9 nucleotides match TRBD2. This CDR3 is built from 15 residues. Germline V gives CDR1 MNHEY, CDR2 SVGEGT. After removal of 7 bases from V and 11 bases from J, the junction contained 17 bases not matched to a gene. The CDR3 DNA reads as TGTGCCAGCAAGGGCCTAGGGAGCGGGAGGCCGGAGCAGTACTTC. As protein: CASKGLGSGRPEQYF.

The chain links TRBV13 to TRBJ2-7; 10 positions match TRBD1. Near its end, the DNA agrees better with TRBJ2-5, so the J call may be wrong. Germline CDR1 and CDR2: PRHDT and FYEKMQ (reference sequence). The CDR3 has 14 amino acids. This chain's CDR3 is CASSGDRGTETQYF. CDR3 DNA: TGTGCCAGCAGCGGGGACAGGGGAACGGAGACCCAGTACTTC.

This rearrangement joins TRBV29-1 to TRBJ2-1, with unresolved D. Germline V gene lookup returns CDR1 SQVTM and CDR2 ANQGSEA. V lost 1 base, J lost 0 bases, and 19 bases lay in between. This CDR3 has 18 residues. The chain's CDR3 is CSVEGVDAKAHSYNEQFF. CDR3 DNA: TGCAGCGTTGAAGGGGTGGATGCGAAAGCCCACTCCTACAATGAGCAGTTCTTC.

The chain links TRBV4-2 to TRBJ2-5; tentatively, D is TRBD2 (6 bases). Matching the DNA end better, TRBJ2-7 makes the J call doubtful. This CDR3 has 14 residues. Looked up from germline, CDR1 is LGHNA and CDR2 is YNFKEQ. For the CDR3, the DNA is TGTGCCAGCAGTCCGGGACCTAGCGTCTACGAGCAGTACTTC. It yields the protein CASSPGPSVYEQYF.

This clonotype was seen a single time. This chain connects TRBV7-2 to TRBJ1-4, with D possibly TRBD1 on 5 matching bases. The CDR3 runs 16 residues. V shed 1 base and J shed 7 bases, with 16 bases lying between them. Germline CDR1 reads SGHTA; CDR2 reads FQGNSA. The CDR3 region is CASSLESLRDREKLFF. The DNA for the CDR3 is TGTGCCAGCAGCTTAGAATCCCTCAGGGATCGTGAAAAACTGTTTTTT.

The sample holds a few counts of this clonotype. This chain uses TRBV5-1 with TRBJ2-3; the D gene is possibly TRBD1 (6 bases). Trimming pared 5 bases from V and 4 bases from J, leaving 17 bases between. This CDR3 contains 15 residues. Germline CDR1 and CDR2: SGHRS and YFSETQ. CDR3 sequence (DNA): TGCGCCAGCAGGCAGGGGACGGGTCGAGCAGATACGCAGTATTTT. Residues: CASRQGTGRADTQYF.

The genes are TRBV20-1 and TRBJ2-5, with TRBD2 matching 7 bases. The CDR3 is 13 amino acids. CDR1 DFQATT and CDR2 SNEGSKA come from the germline V gene (reference sequence). Trimming cost V 4 bases and J 4 bases; bases outside gene matches: 6. Written as DNA, the CDR3 is TGCAGTGCTATTGCCGGGAGGAGAGAGACCCAGTACTTC. This codes for CSAIAGRRETQYF.

The V gene is TRBV2, the J gene TRBJ1-2; D is uncertain. V lost 7 bases, J lost 7 bases, and 16 bases lay in between. CDR3 length: 13 residues. The V gene's germline CDR1 is SNHLY and CDR2 FYNNEI. As DNA, the CDR3 is TGTGCCAGCATCGCTGGTCGACATAGTGGCTACACCTTC. Protein product: CASIAGRHSGYTF.